These 10 T cell receptor beta chains originate from one sample sequenced in a study of T cell repertoires in cytomegalovirus infection. MiXCR, run by TCRdb on the reads, gives a single entry per CDR3 protein. This table has under 150,000 distinct CDR3 sequences, 7% to 10% appearing once. Material: PBMCs. These receptors came from a human donor in good health (CMV status not recorded). Some clones in this sample may be carry-over from other donors' samples.

This clonotype was observed many times. This sequence joins TRBV6-2 or TRBV6-3 and TRBJ2-1; the match to TRBD1 covers 9 bases. The germline CDR1 and CDR2 sequences are MNHEY and SVGEGT. The CDR3 consists of 14 residues. The J segment lost 2 bases and the V segment lost 6 bases, leaving 2 bases of the junction unmatched. CDR3 bases: TGTGCCAGCAGACAGGGGGCCGCCTACAATGAGCAGTTCTTC. Translated: CASRQGAAYNEQFF.

This clonotype showed up many times. The chain couples TRBV28 to TRBJ1-1; D unclear. Between the trimmed V and J ends, which lost 1 base and 4 bases, there was a span of 4 bases. Germline V gene data show CDR1 as MDHEN and CDR2 as SYDVKM. The CDR3 spans 12 residues. The CDR3 DNA reads TGTGCCAGCAGTTTATCGAGCACTGAAGCTTTCTTT. It codes for CASSLSSTEAFF.

The table lists this clonotype with many counts. The J gene is TRBJ1-5, the V gene TRBV2; D is unresolved. The CDR3 is made up of 16 amino acids. Germline CDR1 and CDR2: SNHLY and FYNNEI. Between the trimmed V and J ends, which lost 2 bases and 0 bases, there was a span of 11 bases. The CDR3: CASSEYSGNSNQPQHF. DNA of the CDR3: TGTGCCAGCAGTGAATACAGCGGCAATAGCAATCAGCCCCAGCATTTT.

This clonotype turned up a few times. Written as DNA, the CDR3 is TGTGCCAGCAGCCCAGGGGCTGGAAACACCATATATTTT. It translates to CASSPGAGNTIYF. This chain uses TRBV7-4 with TRBJ1-3, with a weak D call TRBD1 (6 bases). The V and J ends lost 5 bases and 2 bases respectively, with 7 bases between them. The CDR3 contains 13 residues. Germline V gives CDR1 SGHVT, CDR2 SQSDAQ.

Ten or more counts support this clonotype. This rearrangement joins TRBV29-1 to TRBJ2-7, with D possibly being TRBD1 or TRBD2 (6 bases each). CDR3 length: 12 residues. Germline V gives CDR1 SQVTM, CDR2 ANQGSEA. Deletions cut 8 bases from V and 4 bases from J, with 15 bases between. The CDR3 loop reads CSPCRGQYEQYF. As DNA, the CDR3 is TGCAGCCCTTGTCGGGGGCAATACGAGCAGTACTTC.

This clonotype was counted once. The chain is built from TRBV24-1 and TRBJ1-1; D is unclear. Trimming took off 10 bases at V and 4 bases at J, with 12 bases between the two ends. The CDR3 consists of 12 residues. Germline assignment: CDR1 KGHDR and CDR2 SFDVKD. In DNA, the CDR3 is TGTGCCACGGCTGTGGTGGGCACTGAAGCTTTCTTT. This translates into CATAVVGTEAFF.

This clonotype was recorded a few times. The chain has TRBV20-1 and TRBJ2-7; 9 nucleotides agree with TRBD2. V lost 2 bases to trimming and J lost 2 bases; unmatched junction nucleotides: 4. Germline CDR1 and CDR2: DFQATT and SNEGSKA (reference sequence). This CDR3 has 14 residues. Here the CDR3 DNA reads TGCAGTGCTAGACCTAGCGGGGCCGCCTACGAGCAGTACTTC. Translating it yields CSARPSGAAYEQYF.

The CDR3 loop reads CASSAQGDGTEAFF. For the CDR3, the DNA is TGTGCCAGCAGCGCACAGGGGGATGGCACTGAAGCTTTCTTT. V is TRBV2 and J is TRBJ1-1; 8 bases are a match to TRBD1. Germline V CDR1 and CDR2: SNHLY, FYNNEI. V lost 6 bases to trimming and J lost 4 bases; unmatched junction nucleotides: 7. This CDR3 is 14 amino acids long.

About this clonotype itself: Possible read error: a much larger clone is one base away. J is TRBJ2-3 and V is TRBV7-2; 9 nucleotides line up with TRBD2. The CDR3 contains 18 residues. V was clipped by 1 base and J by 0 bases; unmatched bases: 8. Per the germline V gene, CDR1 is SGHTA and CDR2 is FQGNSA. CDR3 residues: CASSLGGGAGGSTDTQYF. The CDR3 DNA is TGTGCCAGCAGCTTAGGAGGGGGGGCGGGGGGGAGCACAGATACGCAGTATTTT.

This clonotype was seen ten or more times. J is TRBJ2-5 and V is TRBV11-2, with 7 bases aligning to TRBD1. Germline V gene data show CDR1 as SGHAT and CDR2 as FQNNGV. Trimming at V came to 1 base and at J to 6 bases, leaving 11 bases not matched to a gene. This CDR3 contains 16 residues. CDR3 in amino acids: CASSLVPGQVGKTQYF. The CDR3 DNA follows: TGTGCCAGCAGCTTAGTTCCCGGACAGGTCGGAAAGACCCAGTACTTC.